This T cell receptor beta chain was documented in a study of blood T cell repertoires in COVID-19. Across the study: The samples span acute and convalescent COVID-19 from the United States, Italy and Spain. Nucleic acid was either cDNA or gDNA, and it came from T cells, B-cell-depleted T cells, or PBMCs.

In the authors' methods: Reference gene primer amplification gave estimated nucleated cell counts. Sequencing was performed with immunoSEQ multiplex PCR; in TCRdb, only in-frame clones are kept and a portion is missing. Clonal size and the V and J genes are those of that table, whereas D and trimming came from the DNA. The sample holds some 450,000 clones, about 90% seen once. The CDR3 runs 13 residues. V shed 6 bases, J shed 6 bases, and the junction held 8 bases outside the gene matches. The V gene's germline CDR1 is MRHNA and CDR2 SNTAGT. The receptor was derived from a man younger than 30 with COVID-19, enrolled during active disease. The chain carries TRBV6-4 and TRBJ2-7; the match to TRBD2 covers 7 bases. Input material: peripheral blood. The CDR3 DNA reads as TGTGCCAGCAGGGGGGGACTACGCGGCGAGCAGTACTTC. This codes for CASRGGLRGEQYF.